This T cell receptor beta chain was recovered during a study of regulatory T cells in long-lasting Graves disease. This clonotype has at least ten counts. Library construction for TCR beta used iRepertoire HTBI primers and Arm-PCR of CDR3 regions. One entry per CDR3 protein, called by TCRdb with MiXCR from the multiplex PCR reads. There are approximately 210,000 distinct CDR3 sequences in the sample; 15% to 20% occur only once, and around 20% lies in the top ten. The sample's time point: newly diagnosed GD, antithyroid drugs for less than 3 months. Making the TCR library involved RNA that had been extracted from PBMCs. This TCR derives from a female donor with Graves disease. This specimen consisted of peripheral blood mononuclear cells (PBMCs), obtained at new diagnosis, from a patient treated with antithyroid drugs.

The chain's CDR3 is CASSLGTSGSRTQYF. The CDR3 region has the DNA TGCGCCAGCAGCTTGGGGACTAGCGGGAGTCGTACGCAGTATTTT. This chain uses TRBV5-1 with TRBJ2-3, with 13 nucleotides matching TRBD2. The CDR3 consists of 15 residues. Trimming cost V 0 bases and J 8 bases; bases outside gene matches: 3. The V gene's germline CDR1 is SGHRS and CDR2 YFSETQ.